Listed here are 24 T cell receptor beta chains from one sample, sequenced in a study of cytomegalovirus exposure and HLA in healthy donors. Both 60 Vbeta primers and 13 Jbeta primers went into the PCR. Only in-frame clones appear in the TCRdb table, and some are missing; sequencing was by immunoSEQ multiplex PCR. Here the sample spans 140,000 to 150,000 clones, 60% to 80% being singletons. Sequencing input: PBMCs. The receptor source for this set is a woman aged 40 to 55 in good health and CMV-seropositive.

The chain combines TRBV6-1 with TRBJ2-3; 14 nucleotides match TRBD2. This CDR3 spans 17 amino acids. V shed 4 bases, J shed 5 bases, and the junction held 8 bases outside the gene matches. Germline loops: CDR1 MNHNS, CDR2 SASEGT. CDR3 nucleotides: TGTGCCAGCAGTGGCCGAGGGACTAGCGGGGGAGTAGATACGCAGTATTTT. Translated, it gives CASSGRGTSGGVDTQYF.

CDR3 protein: CASSPRQLLDGYTF. The CDR3 DNA follows: TGTGCCAGCTCGCCAAGACAGCTACTTGATGGCTACACCTTC. This sequence joins TRBV18 and TRBJ1-2, with D possibly being TRBD1 (5 bases). The V end was cut by 6 bases, the J end by 6 bases, with 17 bases between. CDR1 and CDR2 from the germline V gene are KGHSH and LQKENI. The CDR3 loop spans 14 amino acids. Full variable domain (rest looked up from reference TRBV18 and TRBJ1-2): NAGVMQNPRHLVRRRGQEARLRCSPMKGHSHVYWYRQLPEEGLKFMVYLQKENIIDESGMPKERFSAEFPKEGPSILRIQQVVRGDSAAYFCASSPRQLLDGYTFGSGTRLTVV.

This clone was observed a handful of times. V is TRBV5-6 and J is TRBJ1-6, with unresolved D. Trimming shortened V by 0 bases and J by 10 bases, and 14 bases separated the two germline ends. CDR3 length: 15 amino acids. The germline V gene encodes CDR1 SGHDT and CDR2 YYEEEE. The CDR3 sequence: CASSLDGRSSSPLHF. CDR3 nucleotide sequence: TGTGCCAGCAGCTTGGACGGCAGGTCAAGCTCACCCCTCCACTTT.

The rearrangement uses TRBV5-1 and TRBJ2-7, with a weak D call TRBD2 (7 bases). This CDR3 has 14 amino acids. CDR1 and CDR2 (germline): SGHRS, YFSETQ. V lost 4 bases and J lost 6, with 17 bases in between. CDR3 residues: CASSVKGGSSEQYF. DNA for the CDR3: TGCGCCAGCAGCGTGAAGGGGGGGTCTTCCGAGCAGTACTTC.

This clone was counted a single time. The rearrangement joins TRBV30 to TRBJ1-4; 10 nucleotides line up with TRBD1. From germline, CDR1 is GTSNPN and CDR2 SVGIG (reference sequence). Trimming at V came to 1 base and at J to 7 bases, leaving 9 bases not matched to a gene. CDR3 length equals 16 residues. Here the CDR3 reads CAWSALTGGGGEKLFF. The CDR3, as DNA: TGTGCCTGGAGTGCTTTGACAGGGGGCGGGGGTGAAAAACTGTTTTTT.

The CDR3 protein is CASSPLLSTGELFF. In DNA form, the CDR3 reads TGTGCCAGCTCACCACTTTTGAGCACCGGGGAGCTGTTTTTT. The chain couples TRBV18 to TRBJ2-2, with D unresolved. The V and J ends lost 1 base and 4 bases respectively, with 7 bases between them. Germline CDR1 reads KGHSH; CDR2 reads LQKENI. The CDR3 runs 14 residues.

The chain recombines TRBV6-1 with TRBJ2-4; maybe TRBD1 (7 bases). V lost 4 bases and J lost 9, with 13 bases in between. CDR3 length: 13 amino acids. Per the germline V gene, CDR1 is MNHNS and CDR2 is SASEGT. CDR3 DNA: TGTGCCAGCAGTGGGCAGGGGGGCGGCATTCAGTACTTC. The encoded protein is CASSGQGGGIQYF.

The chain has TRBV27 and TRBJ2-7; 7 bases line up with TRBD1. In germline, CDR1 is MNHEY, CDR2 SMNVEV (reference sequence). The CDR3 has 15 amino acids. Trimming at V came to 2 bases and at J to 2 bases, leaving 6 bases not matched to a gene. CDR3 DNA: TGTGCCAGCAGTTTAAGGCAGGGGGATGCCTACGAGCAGTACTTC. It yields the protein CASSLRQGDAYEQYF.

This clone was detected a few times. V usage is TRBV11-3 and J usage is TRBJ2-7, with 7 bases fitting TRBD2. The trim removed 3 bases at V and 5 bases at J, leaving 7 bases unmatched. The CDR3 spans 14 residues. Germline lookup yields CDR1 SGHNT and CDR2 YENEEA. This CDR3 is CASSFGGGSNEQYF. The DNA of the CDR3 is TGTGCCAGCAGCTTCGGCGGGGGTAGCAACGAGCAGTACTTC.

J is TRBJ2-1 and V is TRBV11-3, with D perhaps matching TRBD2 (6 bases). Trimming pared 10 bases from V and 8 bases from J, leaving 18 bases between. This CDR3 contains 13 residues. Germline assignment: CDR1 SGHNT and CDR2 YENEEA. The CDR3 spells CATSDGSKDEQFF. For the CDR3, the DNA is TGTGCCACCTCCGACGGGAGTAAAGATGAGCAGTTCTTC.

The V and J genes are TRBV10-1 and TRBJ2-2; 7 nucleotides align to TRBD2. The J segment lost 3 bases and the V segment lost 3 bases, leaving 10 bases of the junction unmatched. CDR1 WNHNN and CDR2 SYGVQD come from the germline V gene (reference sequence). The length of the CDR3 is 17 residues. The CDR3 sequence is CASSDPLGGGYTGELFF. The CDR3 region has the DNA TGCGCCAGCAGTGATCCCTTAGGCGGGGGTTACACCGGGGAGCTGTTTTTT.

This chain links TRBV13 with TRBJ1-2, with D maybe TRBD1 (5 bases). V was trimmed by 5 bases and J by 6 bases, leaving 22 bases between them. The CDR3 loop spans 16 amino acids. The germline V gene has CDR1 PRHDT and CDR2 FYEKMQ (reference sequence). The CDR3 spells CASSQRWQGGVNGYTF. The DNA for the CDR3 is TGTGCCAGCAGCCAACGTTGGCAGGGTGGGGTAAATGGCTACACCTTC. Drawing the rest from reference TRBV13 and TRBJ1-2, the complete variable domain is AAGVIQSPRHLIKEKRETATLKCYPIPRHDTVYWYQQGPGQDPQFLISFYEKMQSDKGSIPDRFSAQQFSDYHSELNMSSLELGDSALYFCASSQRWQGGVNGYTFGSGTRLTVV.

This chain connects TRBV10-3 to TRBJ2-3, with 8 bases fitting TRBD2. This CDR3 is built from 15 residues. CDR1 ENHRY and CDR2 SYGVKD come from the germline V gene. The V and J ends lost 4 bases and 0 bases, in that order; junction bases with no gene match: 3. CDR3 nucleotides: TGTGCCATCAGTGTTAGCGGGGATAGCACAGATACGCAGTATTTT. Amino acids: CAISVSGDSTDTQYF.

Comments on this clone: The sample holds other DNA sequences that translate to the same CDR3. The chain carries TRBV9 and TRBJ1-3, with a tentative D call TRBD1 (6 bases). The CDR3 consists of 14 residues. From germline, CDR1 is SGDLS and CDR2 YYNGEE. V was shortened by 2 bases and J by 1 base, with 7 bases between the two germline ends. The CDR3 sequence: CASSVTGSGNTIYF. The CDR3 DNA sequence: TGTGCCAGCAGCGTCACAGGGTCTGGAAACACCATATATTTT.

V is TRBV10-3 and J is TRBJ2-1; 8 bases align to TRBD1. The ends lost 6 bases at V and 4 bases at J; junction bases unmatched: 8. Germline lookup yields CDR1 ENHRY and CDR2 SYGVKD. The CDR3 has 15 residues. CDR3: CAISPTGEGYNEQFF. The CDR3 DNA reads TGTGCCATCAGCCCGACAGGGGAAGGTTACAATGAGCAGTTCTTC.

V and J are TRBV5-1 and TRBJ1-2, with D maybe TRBD1 (5 bases). The V end was cut by 5 bases, the J end by 3 bases, with 14 bases between. The length of the CDR3 is 14 residues. The germline CDR1 and CDR2 sequences are SGHRS and YFSETQ. As DNA, the CDR3 is TGCGCCAGCAGAGAACAGGCCGCGGACTATGGCTACACCTTC. It is translated as CASREQAADYGYTF.

This clone was recorded once. The V gene is TRBV27, the J gene TRBJ2-1; D may be TRBD1 (6 bases). Germline CDR1 reads MNHEY; CDR2 reads SMNVEV (reference sequence). V was shortened by 4 bases and J by 9 bases, with 10 bases between the two germline ends. CDR3 length: 12 amino acids. DNA for the CDR3: TGTGCCAGCAGTTCGGACAGAACTGAGCAGTTCTTC. Translated: CASSSDRTEQFF.

This rearrangement joins TRBV20-1 to TRBJ1-1, with unresolved D. This CDR3 is built from 11 residues. CDR1 DFQATT and CDR2 SNEGSKA come from the germline V gene (reference sequence). In DNA form, the CDR3 reads TGCAGAGGGAGGCTGAACACTGAAGCTTTCTTT. Translated: CRGRLNTEAFF.

The chain carries TRBV2 and TRBJ1-3, with a weak D call TRBD1 (5 bases). CDR1 is SNHLY and CDR2 is FYNNEI in the germline V gene. This CDR3 comprises 14 residues. The V end was cut by 7 bases, the J end by 1 base, with 11 bases between. In nucleotides, the CDR3 is TGTGCCAGCACCCTGACAGTTTCTGGAAACACCATATATTTT. Translation: CASTLTVSGNTIYF.

This sequence joins TRBV7-9 and TRBJ2-3; D possibly corresponds to TRBD1 (5 bases). V shed 5 bases and J shed 2 bases, with 11 bases lying between them. The CDR3 totals 14 residues. The germline V gene has CDR1 SEHNR and CDR2 FQNEAQ (reference sequence). The CDR3 spells CASSRKTVTDTQYF. CDR3 bases: TGTGCCAGCAGCCGAAAGACAGTCACAGATACGCAGTATTTT.

V is TRBV6-1 and J is TRBJ2-1, with 12 bases identical to TRBD2. The CDR3 is 15 residues long. The V and J ends lost 6 bases and 9 bases, in that order; junction bases with no gene match: 9. Germline V gives CDR1 MNHNS, CDR2 SASEGT. CDR3 in amino acids: CASRETSGGWSEQFF. The CDR3 coding sequence is TGTGCCAGCAGGGAGACTAGCGGGGGTTGGAGTGAGCAGTTCTTC.

The V gene is TRBV9, the J gene TRBJ1-1, with D perhaps matching TRBD1 (5 bases). The CDR3 runs 14 residues. V lost 0 bases to trimming and J lost 1 base, with 7 bases between them. CDR1 SGDLS and CDR2 YYNGEE come from the germline V gene. The CDR3 spells CASSVGTKNTEAFF. The CDR3 DNA is TGTGCCAGCAGCGTAGGGACAAAGAACACTGAAGCTTTCTTT.

The chain employs TRBV12-2 and TRBJ1-4; the listed D gene, TRBD1, was not tested against the DNA. TRBV12-2 is flagged as a pseudogene. The CDR3 totals 15 residues. The CDR3 DNA follows: TGTGCAAGTCGCTCGTCCGGGACAGGTAGGAGTAAGCTGTTTTTT. It specifies CASRSSGTGRSKLFF.

The rearrangement joins TRBV10-3 to TRBJ1-1; D uncertain. Germline V lookup: CDR1 ENHRY, CDR2 SYGVKD. Between the trimmed V and J ends, which lost 3 bases and 1 base, there was a span of 6 bases. CDR3 length equals 13 residues. The CDR3, as DNA: TGTGCCATCAGTGACAGAACGAACACTGAAGCTTTCTTT. Translated: CAISDRTNTEAFF.